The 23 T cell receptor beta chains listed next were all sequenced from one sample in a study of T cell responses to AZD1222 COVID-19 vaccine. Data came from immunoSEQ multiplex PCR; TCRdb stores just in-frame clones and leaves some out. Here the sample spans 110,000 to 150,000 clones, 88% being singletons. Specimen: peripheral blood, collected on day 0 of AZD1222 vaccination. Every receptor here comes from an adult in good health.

The CDR3 nucleotides read TGCGCCAGCAGGCAACTAGCGGGAGTAGGCTACGAGCAGTACTTC. Translated: CASRQLAGVGYEQYF. The chain links TRBV10-2 to TRBJ2-7, with TRBD2 matching over 11 bases. The germline V gene has CDR1 WSHSY and CDR2 SAAADI. V was pared by 6 bases and J by 3 bases, with 7 bases of the junction left unmatched. The CDR3 sequence is 15 residues long.

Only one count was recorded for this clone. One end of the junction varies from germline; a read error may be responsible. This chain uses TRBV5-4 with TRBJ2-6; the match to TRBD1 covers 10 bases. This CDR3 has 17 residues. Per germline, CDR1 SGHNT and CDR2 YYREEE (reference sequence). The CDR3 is CASSSRDRGTGANVPTF. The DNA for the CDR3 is TGTGCCAGCAGCTCCCGGGACAGGGGAACGGGGGCCAACGTCCCGACTTTC.

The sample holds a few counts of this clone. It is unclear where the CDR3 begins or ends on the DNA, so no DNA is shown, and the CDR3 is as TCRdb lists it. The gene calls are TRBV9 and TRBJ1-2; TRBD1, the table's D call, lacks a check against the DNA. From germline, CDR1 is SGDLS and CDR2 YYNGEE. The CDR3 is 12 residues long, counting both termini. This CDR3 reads CASSVAEGASTF.

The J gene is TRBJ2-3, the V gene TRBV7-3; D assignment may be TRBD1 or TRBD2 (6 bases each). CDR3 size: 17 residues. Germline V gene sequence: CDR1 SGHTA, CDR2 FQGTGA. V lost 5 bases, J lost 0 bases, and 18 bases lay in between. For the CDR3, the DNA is TGTGCCAGCAGCCGAAACGCCCTAGGGGGGAGCACAGATACGCAGTATTTT. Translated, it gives CASSRNALGGSTDTQYF. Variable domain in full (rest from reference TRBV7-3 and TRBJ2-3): GAGVSQTPSNKVTEKGKYVELRCDPISGHTALYWYRQSLGQGPEFLIYFQGTGAADDSGLPNDRFFAVRPEGSVSTLKIQRTERGDSAVYLCASSRNALGGSTDTQYFGPGTRLTVL.

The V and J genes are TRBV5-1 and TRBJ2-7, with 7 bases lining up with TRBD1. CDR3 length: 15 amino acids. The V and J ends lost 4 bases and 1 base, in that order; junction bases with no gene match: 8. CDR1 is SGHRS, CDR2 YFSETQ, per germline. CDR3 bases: TGCGCCAGCAGCGCCGGACAGGACGTATCCTACGAGCAGTACTTC. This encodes CASSAGQDVSYEQYF.

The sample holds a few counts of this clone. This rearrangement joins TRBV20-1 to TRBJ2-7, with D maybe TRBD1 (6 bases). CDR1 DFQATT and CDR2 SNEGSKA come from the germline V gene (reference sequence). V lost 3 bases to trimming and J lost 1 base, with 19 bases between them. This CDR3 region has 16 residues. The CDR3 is CSASDAGQDRSYEQYF. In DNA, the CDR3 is TGCAGTGCTAGTGATGCCGGGCAGGACAGATCCTACGAGCAGTACTTC.

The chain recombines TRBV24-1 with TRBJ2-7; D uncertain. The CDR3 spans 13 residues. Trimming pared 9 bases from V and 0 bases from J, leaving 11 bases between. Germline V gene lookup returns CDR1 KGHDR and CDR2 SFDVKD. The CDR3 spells CATRPRSSYEQYF. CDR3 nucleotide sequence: TGTGCCACCCGGCCGAGGAGCTCCTACGAGCAGTACTTC.

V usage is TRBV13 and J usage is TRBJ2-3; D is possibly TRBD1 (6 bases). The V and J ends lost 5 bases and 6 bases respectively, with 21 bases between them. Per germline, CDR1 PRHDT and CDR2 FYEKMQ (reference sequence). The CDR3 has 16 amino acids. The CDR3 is CASSPLDRPHPDTQYF. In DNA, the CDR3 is TGTGCCAGCAGCCCCCTGGACAGACCCCATCCGGATACGCAGTATTTT.

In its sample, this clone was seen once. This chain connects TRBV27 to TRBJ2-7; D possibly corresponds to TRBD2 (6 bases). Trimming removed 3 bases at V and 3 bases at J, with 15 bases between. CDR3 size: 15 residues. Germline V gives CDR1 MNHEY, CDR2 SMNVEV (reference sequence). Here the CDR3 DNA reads TGTGCCAGCAGTTTTTCGTTTGGGGGAGGCTACGAGCAGTACTTC. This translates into CASSFSFGGGYEQYF.

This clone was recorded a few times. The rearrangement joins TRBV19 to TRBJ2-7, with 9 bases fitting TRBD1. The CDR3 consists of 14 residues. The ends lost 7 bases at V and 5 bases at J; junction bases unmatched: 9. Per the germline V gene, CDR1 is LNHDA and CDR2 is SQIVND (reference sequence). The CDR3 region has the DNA TGTGCCAGTAATGCGGGACAGGGTAAAGACGAGCAGTACTTC. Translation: CASNAGQGKDEQYF.

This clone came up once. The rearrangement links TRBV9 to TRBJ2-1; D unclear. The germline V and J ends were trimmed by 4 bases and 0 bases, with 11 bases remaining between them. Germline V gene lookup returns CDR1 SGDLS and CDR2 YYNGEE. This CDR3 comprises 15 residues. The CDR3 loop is CASSPRRLSYNEQFF. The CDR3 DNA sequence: TGTGCCAGCAGCCCCCGCCGCCTCTCCTACAATGAGCAGTTCTTC.

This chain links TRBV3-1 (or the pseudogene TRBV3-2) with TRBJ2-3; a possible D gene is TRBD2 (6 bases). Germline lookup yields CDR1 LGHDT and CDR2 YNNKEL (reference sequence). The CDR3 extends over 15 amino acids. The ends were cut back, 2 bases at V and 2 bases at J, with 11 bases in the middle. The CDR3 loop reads CASSQRAGNTDTQYF. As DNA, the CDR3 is TGTGCCAGCAGCCAACGGGCGGGAAACACAGATACGCAGTATTTT.

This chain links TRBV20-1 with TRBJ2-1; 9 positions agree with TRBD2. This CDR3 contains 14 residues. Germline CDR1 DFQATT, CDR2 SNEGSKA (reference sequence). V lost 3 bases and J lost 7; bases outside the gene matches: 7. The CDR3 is CSASSSGSFNEQFF. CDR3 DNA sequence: TGCAGTGCTAGTAGTAGCGGGAGTTTTAATGAGCAGTTCTTC.

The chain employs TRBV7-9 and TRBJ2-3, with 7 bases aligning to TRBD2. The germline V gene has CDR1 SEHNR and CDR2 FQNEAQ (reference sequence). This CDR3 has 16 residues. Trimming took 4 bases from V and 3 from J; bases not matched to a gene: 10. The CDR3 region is CASSSPLGRETDTQYF. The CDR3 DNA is TGTGCCAGCAGCTCTCCCTTAGGGAGGGAGACAGATACGCAGTATTTT.

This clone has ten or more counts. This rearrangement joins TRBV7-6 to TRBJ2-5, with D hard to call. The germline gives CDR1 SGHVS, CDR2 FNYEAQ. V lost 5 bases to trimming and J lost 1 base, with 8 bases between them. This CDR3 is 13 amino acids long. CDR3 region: CASSRGRQETQYF. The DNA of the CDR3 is TGTGCCAGCAGCCGAGGACGCCAAGAGACCCAGTACTTC. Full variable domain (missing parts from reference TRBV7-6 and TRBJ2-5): GAGVSQSPRYKVTKRGQDVALRCDPISGHVSLYWYRQALGQGPEFLTYFNYEAQQDKSGLPNDRFSAERPEGSISTLTIQRTEQRDSAMYRCASSRGRQETQYFGPGTRLLVL.

CDR3 region: CASSVAGDRQIYEQYF. The CDR3 coding sequence is TGTGCCAGCAGCGTAGCCGGGGATAGACAGATTTACGAGCAGTACTTC. J is TRBJ2-7 and V is TRBV9; either TRBD1 or TRBD2 may supply D (5 bases each). CDR3 length: 16 residues. CDR1 and CDR2 from the germline V gene are SGDLS and YYNGEE. V was pared by 0 bases and J by 4 bases, with 17 bases between.

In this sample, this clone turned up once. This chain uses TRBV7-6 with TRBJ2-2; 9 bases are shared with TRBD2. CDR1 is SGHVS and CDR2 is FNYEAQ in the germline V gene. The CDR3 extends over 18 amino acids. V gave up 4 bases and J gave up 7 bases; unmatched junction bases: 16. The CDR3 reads CASSSGGGGGRADGELFF. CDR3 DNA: TGTGCCAGCAGCTCCGGGGGAGGTGGCGGGAGGGCCGACGGGGAGCTGTTTTTT.

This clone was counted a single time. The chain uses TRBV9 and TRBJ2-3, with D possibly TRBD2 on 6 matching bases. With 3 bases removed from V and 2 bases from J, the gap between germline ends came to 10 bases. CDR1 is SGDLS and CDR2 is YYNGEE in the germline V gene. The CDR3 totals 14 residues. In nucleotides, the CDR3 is TGTGCCAGCAGCGAACTAGCCCACACAGATACGCAGTATTTT. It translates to CASSELAHTDTQYF.

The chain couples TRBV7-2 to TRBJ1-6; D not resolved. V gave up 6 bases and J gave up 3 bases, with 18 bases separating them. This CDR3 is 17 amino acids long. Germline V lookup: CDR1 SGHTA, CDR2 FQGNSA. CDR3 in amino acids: CASSSFTPGSYNSPLHF. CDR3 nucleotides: TGTGCCAGCAGTTCATTTACCCCAGGCAGCTATAATTCACCCCTCCACTTT.

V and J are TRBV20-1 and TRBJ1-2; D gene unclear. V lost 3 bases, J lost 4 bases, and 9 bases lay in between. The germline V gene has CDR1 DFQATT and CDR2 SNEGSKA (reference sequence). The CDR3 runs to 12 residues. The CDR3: CSASWVGYGYTF. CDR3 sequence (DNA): TGCAGTGCTAGTTGGGTAGGCTATGGCTACACCTTC.

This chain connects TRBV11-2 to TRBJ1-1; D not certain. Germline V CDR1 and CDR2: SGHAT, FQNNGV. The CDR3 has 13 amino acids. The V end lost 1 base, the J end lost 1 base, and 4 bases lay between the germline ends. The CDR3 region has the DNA TGTGCCAGCAGCTTAGGTTCGAACACTGAAGCTTTCTTT. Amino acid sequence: CASSLGSNTEAFF.

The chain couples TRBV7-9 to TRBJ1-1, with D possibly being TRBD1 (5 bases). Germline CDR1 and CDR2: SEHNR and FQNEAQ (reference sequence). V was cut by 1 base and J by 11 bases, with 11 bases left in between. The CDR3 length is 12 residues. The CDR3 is CASSLGGIEAFF. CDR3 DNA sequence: TGTGCCAGCAGCTTAGGGGGGATAGAGGCTTTCTTT.

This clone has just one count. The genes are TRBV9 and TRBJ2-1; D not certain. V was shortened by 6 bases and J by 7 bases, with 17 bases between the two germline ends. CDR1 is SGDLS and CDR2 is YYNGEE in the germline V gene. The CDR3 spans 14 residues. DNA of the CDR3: TGTGCCAGCACCTTCGGTTTGGAAGGGAATGAGCAGTTCTTC. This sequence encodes CASTFGLEGNEQFF.